These 21 T cell receptor beta chains were sequenced from one sample in a study of T cells in Graves' hyperthyroidism and ophthalmopathy. Amplification of TCR beta CDR3 regions was performed using RNA transcripts as template. Initially, a first-round RT-PCR of the TCR CDR3 employed the HTBI primer set. Each CDR3 protein is one row after TCRdb ran MiXCR on the multiplex PCR reads. The sample holds more than 150,000 distinct CDR3 sequences, approximately 15% seen once. Specimen: blood. These receptor sequences come from a woman aged 45-65 years with Graves' hyperthyroidism.

There are many counts of this clonotype. J is TRBJ2-1 and V is TRBV14; a weak D match, TRBD2 (5 bases). The V gene lost 1 base and the J gene lost 3 bases, with 7 bases spanning the gap. This CDR3 contains 14 residues. Looked up from germline, CDR1 is SGHDN and CDR2 is FVKESK. The CDR3 sequence: CASSQGLSYNEQFF. In nucleotides, the CDR3 is TGTGCCAGCAGCCAAGGACTAAGCTACAATGAGCAGTTCTTC.

The table lists this clonotype with many counts. The genes are TRBV7-9 and TRBJ2-5, with D uncertain. Trimming took off 5 bases at V and 5 bases at J, with 24 bases between the two ends. The CDR3 has 17 residues. In germline, CDR1 is SEHNR, CDR2 FQNEAQ (reference sequence). In DNA form, the CDR3 reads TGTGCCAGCAGCCCCCGAATGGGTGGGTCAATCGGGGAGACCCAGTACTTC. It translates to CASSPRMGGSIGETQYF.

This clonotype appeared a few times. CDR3 coding DNA: TGCGCCAGCAGTCCTGGCGGTAGCGGGGGTCCTAGCTCCTACGAGCAGTACTTC. Its protein product is CASSPGGSGGPSSYEQYF. V is TRBV4-1 and J is TRBJ2-7, with TRBD2 matching over 9 bases. The length of the CDR3 is 18 residues. V was pared by 6 bases and J by 0 bases, with 15 bases of the junction left unmatched. The V gene's germline CDR1 is MGHRA and CDR2 YSYEKL.

This chain connects TRBV18 to TRBJ1-2; tentative D call: TRBD1 (5 bases). V lost 3 bases and J 3 bases, leaving 17 bases between the germline ends. This CDR3 contains 16 residues. Germline-derived CDR1 and CDR2 are KGHSH and LQKENI. CDR3: CASSPSLLGGDYGYTF. For the CDR3, the DNA is TGTGCCAGCTCACCGTCCCTGCTCGGGGGGGACTATGGCTACACCTTC.

This clonotype has a count of ten or more. The chain has TRBV11-1 and TRBJ2-1, with unresolved D. V was cut by 2 bases and J by 8 bases, with 19 bases left in between. CDR1 is SGHAT and CDR2 is FQDESV in the germline V gene (reference sequence). The CDR3 has 16 residues. The CDR3 sequence is CASSLNGQALWDEQFF. For the CDR3, the DNA is TGTGCCAGCAGCTTAAATGGGCAGGCCCTTTGGGATGAGCAGTTCTTC.

A few counts support this clonotype. The chain is built from TRBV4-3 and TRBJ1-2; 10 positions match TRBD1. Germline lookup yields CDR1 LGHNA and CDR2 YSLEER. The CDR3 is 15 amino acids. V was clipped by 1 base and J by 4 bases; unmatched bases: 3. The CDR3 reads CASSQGTGGFYGYTF. CDR3 nucleotides: TGCGCCAGCAGCCAAGGGACAGGGGGATTCTATGGCTACACCTTC.

The genes are TRBV9 and TRBJ2-6; D ambiguous. The germline V gene has CDR1 SGDLS and CDR2 YYNGEE. The CDR3 is 13 residues long. Between the trimmed V and J ends, which lost 6 bases and 1 base, there was a span of 5 bases. The CDR3 loop is CASKMSGANVLTF. DNA for the CDR3: TGTGCCAGCAAAATGTCTGGGGCCAACGTCCTGACTTTC.

Regarding this clonotype: This may stem from a read error, because a much larger clone lies one nucleotide away. The chain joins TRBV9 to TRBJ2-7; tentative D call: TRBD1 (5 bases). The CDR3 totals 15 residues. Germline V CDR1 and CDR2: SGDLS, YYNGEE. CDR3 sequence: CASSVGTQSSNEQYF. DNA of the CDR3: TGTGCCAGCAGCGTAGGGACACAATCCTCCAACGAGCAGTACTTC.

This clonotype showed up many times. The rearrangement links TRBV6-2 or TRBV6-3 to TRBJ1-5; the D is unclear. Germline values: CDR1 MNHEY, CDR2 SVGEGT. V lost 2 bases, J lost 0 bases, and 8 bases lay in between. The CDR3 consists of 15 residues. CDR3 amino acids: CASSYEPYSNQPQHF. For the CDR3, the DNA is TGTGCCAGCAGTTACGAACCATATAGCAATCAGCCCCAGCATTTT.

This clonotype was counted many times. V is TRBV28 and J is TRBJ1-4, with a weak D call TRBD1 (6 bases). CDR1 is MDHEN, CDR2 SYDVKM, per germline. V lost 5 bases and J lost 4, with 11 bases in between. CDR3 length: 14 amino acids. This CDR3 is CASSEQGGNEKLFF. CDR3 DNA sequence: TGTGCCAGCAGTGAACAGGGAGGTAATGAAAAACTGTTTTTT.

This clonotype has a count of ten or more. The J gene is TRBJ1-1, the V gene TRBV29-1; D gene ambiguous. CDR3 length: 11 amino acids. CDR1 and CDR2 from the germline V gene are SQVTM and ANQGSEA. The V and J ends lost 4 bases and 6 bases respectively, with 9 bases between them. CDR3 DNA: TGCAGCGTTGTTGACGACTCTGAAGCTTTCTTT. Translation gives CSVVDDSEAFF.

Concerning this clonotype itself: Being one base from a much bigger clone, this may be a read error. The V and J genes are TRBV6-1 and TRBJ2-5; perhaps D is TRBD1 or TRBD2 (5 bases each). V was clipped by 5 bases and J by 6 bases, with 16 bases between them. The CDR3 extends over 14 amino acids. The V gene's germline CDR1 is MNHNS and CDR2 SASEGT. This chain's CDR3 is CASSRRIPGQTQYF. The DNA of the CDR3 is TGTGCCAGCAGTCGACGGATCCCGGGGCAGACCCAGTACTTC.

This clonotype came up many times. The chain employs TRBV7-2 and TRBJ2-2; 12 bases map to TRBD2. The CDR3 is 16 residues long. After removal of 4 bases from V and 6 bases from J, the junction contained 6 bases not matched to a gene. Germline loops: CDR1 SGHTA, CDR2 FQGNSA. The CDR3 DNA reads as TGTGCCAGCAGCTCGAGACTAGCGGGGGAATCCGGGGAGCTGTTTTTT. It codes for CASSSRLAGESGELFF.

This clonotype has at least ten counts. CDR3 loop: CASNSFGRGNTEAFF. The CDR3 region has the DNA TGTGCCAGCAATTCTTTCGGCAGGGGGAACACTGAAGCTTTCTTT. This chain joins TRBV12-3 or TRBV12-4 and TRBJ1-1, with a possible D match to TRBD1 (6 bases). Trimming removed 7 bases from V and 1 base from J, with 16 bases in between. This CDR3 contains 15 residues.

This clonotype was detected a few times. The chain has TRBV6-1 and TRBJ1-2; TRBD1 might be the D (5 bases). Germline V gene sequence: CDR1 MNHNS, CDR2 SASEGT. The CDR3 covers 15 residues. Trimming cost V 6 bases and J 3 bases, with 17 bases left between them. The CDR3 sequence: CASRSVRATDYGYTF. CDR3 nucleotides: TGTGCCAGCAGGTCGGTCAGGGCCACGGACTATGGCTACACCTTC.

This clonotype was seen at least ten times. The gene calls are TRBV20-1 and TRBJ1-5; D is possibly TRBD1 (5 bases). Germline CDR1 and CDR2: DFQATT and SNEGSKA (reference sequence). The ends were cut back, 2 bases at V and 5 bases at J, with 10 bases in the middle. There are 13 residues in the CDR3. CDR3 DNA: TGCAGTGCTAGATCGGGGACCGATCAGCCCCAGCATTTT. The encoded protein is CSARSGTDQPQHF.

This clonotype has just a few counts. The V gene is TRBV27, the J gene TRBJ1-5, with TRBD1 matching over 9 bases. The junction had 7 bases not matched to a gene; V was cut back by 5 bases and J by 5 bases. The CDR3 is 15 residues long. Germline CDR1 and CDR2: MNHEY and SMNVEV (reference sequence). The CDR3 loop is CASSLRWTGDQPQHF. The DNA of the CDR3 is TGTGCCAGCAGTCTACGATGGACAGGGGATCAGCCCCAGCATTTT.

The genes are TRBV20-1 and TRBJ1-5; no clear D. V was shortened by 1 base and J by 0 bases, with 7 bases between the two germline ends. Germline CDR1 DFQATT, CDR2 SNEGSKA (reference sequence). This CDR3 spans 14 amino acids. The CDR3: CSARATNSNQPQHF. The CDR3 bases are TGCAGTGCTAGAGCGACAAATAGCAATCAGCCCCAGCATTTT.

This clonotype was recorded a few times. The gene calls are TRBV6-1 and TRBJ1-2, with a tentative D call TRBD1 (5 bases). CDR1 and CDR2 from the germline V gene are MNHNS and SASEGT. The CDR3 length is 14 residues. With 4 bases removed from V and 4 bases from J, the gap between germline ends came to 13 bases. The CDR3 nucleotides read TGTGCCAGCAGTGGCCTAGGGGCTAGCTATGGCTACACCTTC. Its translation is CASSGLGASYGYTF.

Ten or more counts support this clonotype. The chain employs TRBV6-2 or TRBV6-3 and TRBJ2-5; TRBD1 agrees at 12 bases. V shed 6 bases and J 3 bases; nucleotides not matched to a gene: 5. CDR3 size: 15 residues. Germline V gene data show CDR1 as MNHEY and CDR2 as SVGEGT. For the CDR3, the DNA is TGTGCCAGCAGACCCGGGACAGGGGGCAAAGAGACCCAGTACTTC. It specifies CASRPGTGGKETQYF.

There are many counts of this clonotype. The V gene is TRBV7-2, the J gene TRBJ2-7; TRBD2 agrees at 11 bases. The CDR3 contains 16 residues. The junction had 3 bases not matched to a gene; V was cut back by 2 bases and J by 0 bases. CDR1 and CDR2 from the germline V gene are SGHTA and FQGNSA. The CDR3 reads CASSLFGTSGSYEQYF. CDR3 sequence (DNA): TGTGCCAGCAGCTTATTTGGGACTAGCGGCTCCTACGAGCAGTACTTC.